One sample yielded the 28 T cell receptor beta chains listed below, sequenced in a study of CDR3 diversity in severe acne (dated by TCRdb to between 2017 and 2020). The method was PCR. Sequencing used an Illumina HiSeq 2000. TCRdb reran the public reads through fastp at Q25 and MiXCR, keeping productive beta chains. Each entry is one CDR3 protein sequence, shown with its most common DNA and genes. The sample table shows 90,000 or so distinct CDR3 sequences, and about half are seen once. Around 10% of the sample belongs to the ten largest clones. What was sequenced was blood. The source of these receptors is a male donor in good health, serving as a control.

V and J are TRBV7-2 and TRBJ2-3; 9 positions match TRBD2. The CDR3 length is 13 residues. V lost 5 bases, J lost 6 bases, and 3 bases stayed unmatched. Germline CDR1 SGHTA, CDR2 FQGNSA. CDR3 region: CASSITSGDTQYF. CDR3 in DNA: TGTGCCAGCAGCATTACTAGCGGGGATACGCAGTATTTT.

This rearrangement joins TRBV20-1 to TRBJ2-3, with 7 bases lining up with TRBD2. CDR1 DFQATT and CDR2 SNEGSKA come from the germline V gene (reference sequence). The CDR3 consists of 16 residues. The V and J ends lost 1 base and 2 bases, in that order; junction bases with no gene match: 9. CDR3 DNA sequence: TGCAGTGCTAGAGTGGCGGGAGCCGACTTCACAGATACGCAGTATTTT. Translation gives CSARVAGADFTDTQYF.

This chain links TRBV7-9 with TRBJ2-1; 15 positions agree with TRBD2. V lost 4 bases and J lost 6; bases outside the gene matches: 10. Germline CDR1 is SEHNR and CDR2 is FQNEAQ (reference sequence). The CDR3 has 18 residues. The CDR3 loop reads CASSSRTSGRARFNEQFF. In DNA form, the CDR3 reads TGTGCCAGCAGCTCCCGGACTAGCGGGAGGGCGCGGTTCAATGAGCAGTTCTTC.

V is TRBV5-1 and J is TRBJ2-2; the match to TRBD2 covers 10 bases. The CDR3 sequence is 16 residues long. Trimming took 4 bases from V and 0 from J; bases not matched to a gene: 3. Per germline, CDR1 SGHRS and CDR2 YFSETQ. In nucleotides, the CDR3 is TGCGCCAGCAGCATCACTAGCGGGACGAACACCGGGGAGCTGTTTTTT. Translated: CASSITSGTNTGELFF.

The chain recombines TRBV6-1 with TRBJ2-5, with D perhaps matching TRBD2 (6 bases). CDR3 length equals 15 residues. The V gene lost 7 bases and the J gene lost 4 bases, with 19 bases spanning the gap. The germline CDR1 and CDR2 sequences are MNHNS and SASEGT. The CDR3 bases are TGTGCCAGCAAACGACTAACGGGGGATACAGAGACCCAGTACTTC. This codes for CASKRLTGDTETQYF.

V is TRBV4-2 and J is TRBJ2-5, with D possibly being TRBD1 (5 bases). The CDR3 runs to 16 residues. Trimming left V 0 bases short and J 6 bases short, with 17 bases between. Germline lookup yields CDR1 LGHNA and CDR2 YNFKEQ. Here the CDR3 DNA reads TGTGCCAGCAGCCAAGATGTGGGGCAGGGCTCACAGACCCAGTACTTC. This translates into CASSQDVGQGSQTQYF.

The chain's CDR3 is CAGRQGSSYEQYF. Written as DNA, the CDR3 is TGTGCCGGCCGACAGGGGAGCTCCTACGAGCAGTACTTC. The rearrangement joins TRBV7-9 to TRBJ2-7, with 8 bases matching TRBD1. V was pared by 11 bases and J by 0 bases, with 6 bases of the junction left unmatched. CDR1 is SEHNR, CDR2 FQNEAQ, per germline (reference sequence). This CDR3 is built from 13 residues.

This clonotype was found a few times. The junction departs from the called germline gene at one end, perhaps through a read error. This chain joins TRBV11-1 and TRBJ1-1; 8 bases line up with TRBD1. The CDR3 contains 13 residues. In germline, CDR1 is SGHAT, CDR2 FQDESV (reference sequence). CDR3 in DNA: TGTGCCAGCAGTTTCGACAGGGGCACTGAGGCTTTCTTT. This encodes CASSFDRGTEAFF.

Concerning this clonotype: In this CDR3 the conserved last residue, phenylalanine or tryptophan, is missing, so a read error is likely. Because the CDR3's place on the DNA is in doubt, the DNA is left out and the CDR3 is given as listed by TCRdb. The chain links TRBV9 to TRBJ1-3. Counting both end residues, the CDR3 totals 9 amino acids. Germline-derived CDR1 and CDR2 are SGDLS and YYNGEE. The CDR3 region is CASSVAGLA.

The V gene is TRBV9, the J gene TRBJ1-1; 9 bases line up with TRBD1. The germline V gene has CDR1 SGDLS and CDR2 YYNGEE. The ends lost 2 bases at V and 4 bases at J; junction bases unmatched: 6. The CDR3 has 15 residues. This CDR3 is CASSVYGQGLTEAFF. CDR3 DNA: TGTGCCAGCAGCGTCTACGGACAGGGGCTCACTGAAGCTTTCTTT.

The V gene is TRBV6-6, the J gene TRBJ1-1; D is unclear. Looked up from germline, CDR1 is MNHNY and CDR2 is SVGAGI (reference sequence). This CDR3 is built from 13 residues. The germline V and J ends were trimmed by 7 bases and 7 bases, with 16 bases remaining between them. CDR3 residues: CASTPTDVNEAFF. CDR3 in DNA: TGTGCCAGCACCCCAACGGACGTGAATGAAGCTTTCTTT.

This clonotype was seen a few times. The CDR3 nucleotides are TGTGCCAGCAGCCACGCGGCGGATACGCAGTATTTT. It encodes CASSHAADTQYF. The V gene is TRBV11-2, the J gene TRBJ2-3, with no clear D. With 5 bases removed from V and 6 bases from J, the gap between germline ends came to 9 bases. Germline values: CDR1 SGHAT, CDR2 FQNNGV. This CDR3 region has 12 residues.

Worth noting for this clonotype: No conserved phenylalanine or tryptophan is present at the end of the CDR3, so a read error is the likely explanation. It is unclear where the CDR3 begins or ends on the DNA, so no DNA is shown, and the CDR3 is as TCRdb lists it. This chain connects TRBV6-1 to TRBJ2-1; the D call TRBD1 from the table was never checked on the DNA. Germline CDR1 is MNHNS and CDR2 is SASEGT. Ends included, the CDR3 has 17 residues. Here the CDR3 reads CASSVQGEVGYGYTFGS.

This clonotype was seen only once. The gene calls are TRBV10-3 and TRBJ2-7, with 9 bases matching TRBD2. Germline CDR1 ENHRY, CDR2 SYGVKD. The CDR3 covers 14 residues. J lost 0 bases, V lost 10 bases, and 7 bases had no gene match. The CDR3 DNA reads TGTGCCAGCCACCCACTAGCGGGCTCCTACGAGCAGTACTTC. It is translated as CASHPLAGSYEQYF.

In its sample, this clonotype was seen a few times. The genes are TRBV2 and TRBJ1-1; 8 nucleotides match TRBD1. J lost 5 bases, V lost 6 bases, and 5 bases had no gene match. The CDR3 contains 13 residues. Germline V gene data show CDR1 as SNHLY and CDR2 as FYNNEI. As DNA, the CDR3 is TGTGCCAGCAGATGGACAGGGTGGACTGAAGCTTTCTTT. It encodes CASRWTGWTEAFF.

The rearrangement joins TRBV4-1 to TRBJ1-1, with D tentatively TRBD1 (5 bases). There are 13 residues in the CDR3. The germline V and J ends were trimmed by 3 bases and 2 bases, with 7 bases remaining between them. Germline V lookup: CDR1 MGHRA, CDR2 YSYEKL. CDR3 sequence reads: CASSQGVNTEAFF. CDR3 in DNA: TGCGCCAGCAGCCAGGGGGTAAACACTGAAGCTTTCTTT.

This sequence joins TRBV15 and TRBJ2-2; 9 bases match TRBD2. The CDR3 loop spans 16 amino acids. The junction had 5 bases not matched to a gene; V was cut back by 4 bases and J by 2 bases. CDR1 and CDR2 from the germline V gene are LNHNV and YYDKDF (reference sequence). The chain's CDR3 is CATSNGLALNTGELFF. The DNA of the CDR3 is TGTGCCACCAGCAACGGACTAGCGCTTAACACCGGGGAGCTGTTTTTT. Combining the CDR3 with reference TRBV15 and TRBJ2-2 gives the whole variable domain DAMVIQNPRYQVTQFGKPVTLSCSQTLNHNVMYWYQQKSSQAPKLLFHYYDKDFNNEADTPDNFQSRRPNTSFCFLDIRSPGLGDTAMYLCATSNGLALNTGELFFGEGSRLTVL.

The V and J genes are TRBV4-3 and TRBJ1-4; D uncertain. Germline V gene lookup returns CDR1 LGHNA and CDR2 YSLEER. This CDR3 comprises 16 residues. Trimming left V 0 bases short and J 8 bases short, with 16 bases between. The CDR3 here is CASSQDPRPSSEKLFF. Here the CDR3 DNA reads TGCGCCAGCAGCCAAGACCCACGTCCGAGCAGCGAAAAACTGTTTTTT.

Relative to its sample, this clonotype is medium-sized. V and J are TRBV19 and TRBJ2-5; TRBD1 might be the D (5 bases). Germline-derived CDR1 and CDR2 are LNHDA and SQIVND (reference sequence). CDR3 length: 14 amino acids. The ends were cut back, 5 bases at V and 1 base at J, with 11 bases in the middle. DNA for the CDR3: TGTGCCAGTAGTTTCTGGGGCAGCCAAGAGACCCAGTACTTC. Its protein is CASSFWGSQETQYF.

By proportion, this clonotype is medium-sized. This chain joins TRBV20-1 and TRBJ1-5; 7 positions match TRBD1. CDR1 is DFQATT, CDR2 SNEGSKA, per germline (reference sequence). The CDR3 is 15 amino acids. The junction had 8 bases not matched to a gene; V was cut back by 6 bases and J by 0 bases. The CDR3 DNA is TGCAGTGCCAAAGGACAGGCCTTTAGCAATCAGCCCCAGCATTTT. This encodes CSAKGQAFSNQPQHF.

The chain couples TRBV6-5 to TRBJ2-7; possibly TRBD2 for D (5 bases). This CDR3 is built from 13 residues. Germline V gene data show CDR1 as MNHEY and CDR2 as SVGAGI. Trimming left V 5 bases short and J 5 bases short, with 13 bases between. CDR3 residues: CASSESSGDEQYF. The CDR3 DNA reads TGTGCCAGCAGTGAATCATCCGGGGACGAGCAGTACTTC.

The V gene is TRBV20-1, the J gene TRBJ2-7; TRBD2 matches 14 bases. The CDR3 extends over 17 amino acids. The J segment lost 2 bases and the V segment lost 3 bases, leaving 9 bases of the junction unmatched. CDR1 and CDR2 (germline): DFQATT, SNEGSKA (reference sequence). DNA of the CDR3: TGCAGTGCTAGCGCCCCGGGACTAGCGGGAGTCGCCTACGAGCAGTACTTC. It specifies CSASAPGLAGVAYEQYF.

This clonotype was seen a handful of times. The J gene is TRBJ1-3, the V gene TRBV2; no clear D. Trimming took 8 bases from V and 0 from J, leaving 8 bases between them. CDR3 length: 13 residues. From germline, CDR1 is SNHLY and CDR2 FYNNEI. CDR3 in DNA: TGTGCCAGCCACCAGGACTCTGGAAACACCATATATTTT. It specifies CASHQDSGNTIYF.

With respect to this clonotype: This may arise from a read error, as a much more abundant clone is one base away. The V gene is TRBV7-8, the J gene TRBJ1-2, with 7 bases aligning to TRBD1. The CDR3 is made up of 15 amino acids. The germline CDR1 and CDR2 sequences are SGHVS and FQNEAQ. CDR3 loop: CVSSDQGGPNYGYTF. The CDR3 DNA follows: TGTGTCAGCAGCGATCAGGGGGGTCCTAACTATGGCTACACCTTC.

This chain connects TRBV6-5 to TRBJ1-3; 10 bases map to TRBD1. The CDR3 runs to 16 residues. Per the germline V gene, CDR1 is MNHEY and CDR2 is SVGAGI. Unmatched junction bases numbered 13, after V lost 6 bases and J lost 8 bases. CDR3 amino acids: CASRRGQGTYGYTIYF. As DNA, the CDR3 is TGTGCCAGCAGAAGGGGACAGGGGACCTATGGCTACACCATATATTTT.

V and J are TRBV29-1 and TRBJ2-7; 7 nucleotides match TRBD2. This CDR3 region has 12 residues. V lost 4 bases, J lost 2 bases, and 2 bases stayed unmatched. Per germline, CDR1 SQVTM and CDR2 ANQGSEA. In nucleotides, the CDR3 is TGCAGCGTTGTTCGGGGGGCCTACGAGCAGTACTTC. Protein sequence: CSVVRGAYEQYF.

This clonotype came up a few times. CDR3 amino acids: CASSLPVLSKETQYF. Here the CDR3 DNA reads TGTGCCAGCAGCCTTCCCGTGTTGAGCAAAGAGACCCAGTACTTC. The gene calls are TRBV5-4 and TRBJ2-5; no firm D call. CDR1 is SGHNT, CDR2 YYREEE, per germline (reference sequence). Trimming removed 4 bases from V and 3 bases from J, with 16 bases in between. This CDR3 is 15 amino acids long.

V and J are TRBV29-1 and TRBJ1-4; D perhaps matches TRBD1 (6 bases). CDR1 SQVTM and CDR2 ANQGSEA come from the germline V gene. V was clipped by 7 bases and J by 5 bases, with 8 bases between them. The CDR3 sequence is 11 residues long. CDR3 residues: CSAGQNEKLFF. The DNA for the CDR3 is TGCAGCGCCGGACAGAATGAAAAACTGTTTTTT. The full variable domain, rest sourced from reference TRBV29-1 and TRBJ1-4, is SAVISQKPSRDICQRGTSLTIQCQVDSQVTMMFWYRQQPGQSLTLIATANQGSEATYESGFVIDKFPISRPNLTFSTLTVSNMSPEDSSIYLCSAGQNEKLFFGSGTQLSVL.